A selection of T cell receptor beta chains follows, all from one sample in a study of blood T cell repertoires in COVID-19. Data came from immunoSEQ multiplex PCR; TCRdb stores just in-frame clones and leaves some out. Of roughly 500,000 clones in the sample, 75% to 90% were seen once. The sequencing input was PBMCs or T cells enriched from blood (not recorded which). All receptors derive from a woman in her sixties who had recovered from COVID-19. CDR3s include the opening cysteine and the closing phenylalanine or tryptophan. A D gene is named only where the DNA matches it firmly. Some rows mark clone size as missing; the rest say once, few, many or name a class of expanded clone.

d_gene	j_gene	abundance	v_gene	CDR3nt	CDR3aa
-	TRBJ2-3	-	TRBV10-3	TGTGCCATCACCCCCAGCGGCGGGGAGAGCACAGATACGCAGTATTTT	CAITPSGGESTDTQYF
-	TRBJ1-6	-	TRBV2	TGTGCCAGCATGAGTTCACCCTATAATTCACCCCTCCACTTT	CASMSSPYNSPLHF
-	TRBJ1-3	-	TRBV3-1/TRBV3-2	TGTGCCAGCAGCCAATATGACAACTCTGGAAACACCATATATTTT	CASSQYDNSGNTIYF
-	TRBJ1-2	-	TRBV6-6	TGTGCCAGCAGTTACTCAGGGGGTTCCGGCTATGGCTACACCTTC	CASSYSGGSGYGYTF
TRBD2	TRBJ2-1	-	TRBV7-2	TGTGCCAGCAGCTTAATGGCGGGGGGGGCCAATGAGCAGTTCTTC	CASSLMAGGANEQFF
TRBD1	TRBJ1-6	-	TRBV27	TGTGCCAGCAGTTTATACGGGACAGAGTATAATTCACCCCTCCACTTT	CASSLYGTEYNSPLHF
TRBD1	TRBJ1-1	-	TRBV29-1	TGCAGCGTTGAATCACAGACAGGGGGTGAAGCTTTCTTT	CSVESQTGGEAFF
-	TRBJ2-2	-	TRBV5-1	TGCGCCAGCAGCTTCCTTACCGGGGGGCAAGAGCTGTTTTTT	CASSFLTGGQELFF
-	TRBJ1-4	-	TRBV10-3	TGTGCCATCAGTGACCTTAATACTAATGAAAAACTGTTTTTT	CAISDLNTNEKLFF
-	TRBJ2-7	-	TRBV6-5	TGTGCCAGCAGTTACAGAGGGGAGCAGTACTTC	CASSYRGEQYF
TRBD2	TRBJ2-4	once	TRBV6-5	TGTGCCAGCAGCCAAAGCGGGACTGAGTACTTC	CASSQSGTEYF
TRBD2	TRBJ2-5	once	TRBV7-6	TGTGCCAGCAGCCAAACGATTCGACTAGCGGGAGAGACCCAGTACTTC	CASSQTIRLAGETQYF
-	TRBJ1-4	-	TRBV30	TGTGCCTGGATGGATCGGGGAATGAATGAAAAACTGTTTTTT	CAWMDRGMNEKLFF
-	TRBJ2-2	-	TRBV19	TGTGCCAGTAGTATCCAGATTCAAGACACCGGGGAGCTGTTTTTT	CASSIQIQDTGELFF
-	TRBJ1-1	-	TRBV29-1	TGCAGCGTTGACCGGGGTATGGCCACTGAAGCTTTCTTT	CSVDRGMATEAFF
TRBD2	TRBJ2-5	-	TRBV12-5	TGTGCTAGTGGTTTGGGGACTAGCGGGGGGGCCTTGAGGACCCAGTACTTC	CASGLGTSGGALRTQYF
TRBD2	TRBJ2-1	-	TRBV5-1	TGCGCCAGCAGCCTTCTAGCGGGGGTCCACAATGAGCAGTTCTTC	CASSLLAGVHNEQFF
TRBD2	TRBJ2-7	-	TRBV5-1	TGCGCCAGCAGCTTGCCGGTCGGAGCGGGGCTTCCCTCCGAGCAGTACTTC	CASSLPVGAGLPSEQYF
TRBD1	TRBJ1-2	-	TRBV24-1	TGTGCCACCAGTGATAGGGGGACAGATGGCTACACCTTC	CATSDRGTDGYTF
TRBD1	TRBJ1-2	-	TRBV28	TGTGCCAGCAGTTTCCCTTCGGGACAGAATCGACCAAAAAATGGCTACACCTTC	CASSFPSGQNRPKNGYTF
-	TRBJ2-2	-	TRBV12-5	TGTGCTAGTGGCACTCAGGTTCGGAACACCGGGGAGCTGTTTTTT	CASGTQVRNTGELFF
-	TRBJ2-7	-	TRBV6-5	TGTGCCAGCAGTTCTTCAGGCGCCGAGCAGTACTTC	CASSSSGAEQYF
-	TRBJ1-1	-	TRBV2	TGTGCCACCCGACAGGAATGGGTGAACACTGAAGCTTTCTTT	CATRQEWVNTEAFF
TRBD1	TRBJ2-1	once	TRBV2	TGTGCCAGCATCCTGGACAGGAATAATGAGCAGTTCTTC	CASILDRNNEQFF
-	TRBJ1-5	-	TRBV30	TGTGCCTGGAGTTCAGGGGTAAATCAGCCCCAGCATTTT	CAWSSGVNQPQHF
TRBD1	TRBJ1-5	-	TRBV28	TGTGCCAGCAGTTTATCCGCCAGGGGGTATCAGCCCCAGCATTTT	CASSLSARGYQPQHF
TRBD2	TRBJ2-3	-	TRBV28	TGTGCCAGCAGTTCTATAGCGGGGGGGCTGGATACGCAGTATTTT	CASSSIAGGLDTQYF
-	TRBJ1-5	-	TRBV4-1	TGCGCCAGCAGCCAAGTCCCAGGGGCTAATCAGCCCCAGCATTTT	CASSQVPGANQPQHF
TRBD2	TRBJ2-3	-	TRBV25-1	TGTGCCAGCAGTGAGCGGGGGGGTGGCACAGATACGCAGTATTTT	CASSERGGGTDTQYF
-	TRBJ1-2	once	TRBV27	TGTGCCAGCAGTTCCCGGGGGACCGGCTATGGCTACACCTTC	CASSSRGTGYGYTF
-	TRBJ2-3	-	TRBV13	TGTGCCAGCAGCCCGTTCAGGGTCACAGATACGCAGTATTTT	CASSPFRVTDTQYF
TRBD1	TRBJ1-2	-	TRBV5-6	TGTGCCAGCAGCTGGGGACAGGGAAGCGGCTACACCTTC	CASSWGQGSGYTF
-	TRBJ1-1	-	TRBV25-1	TGTGCCAGCAGTGACCAGTCACGAACAGGGACTGAAGCTTTCTTT	CASSDQSRTGTEAFF
TRBD1	TRBJ1-5	-	TRBV19	TGTGCCAGTAGGGCGCAGGGGGCCAATCAGCCCCAGCATTTT	CASRAQGANQPQHF
TRBD1	TRBJ2-7	few	TRBV18	TGTGCCAGCTCACCAAGTCCGGACAGGGACAACAAGCAGTACTTC	CASSPSPDRDNKQYF
-	TRBJ1-5	-	TRBV6-2/TRBV6-3	TGTGCCAGCAGTCCCCACAGGTCCGGGAATCAGCCCCAGCATTTT	CASSPHRSGNQPQHF
-	TRBJ1-1	-	TRBV5-1	TGCGCCAGCAGCCCCCTGACAGATAACACTGAAGCTTTCTTT	CASSPLTDNTEAFF
TRBD1	TRBJ2-2	once	TRBV5-1	TGCGCCAGCAGTTCGCAGGGGGCCGGGGAGCTGTTTTTT	CASSSQGAGELFF
-	TRBJ1-5	-	TRBV7-2	TGTGCCAGCAGCCAAGGGTTATGGGGAGGTCAGCCCCAGCATTTT	CASSQGLWGGQPQHF
TRBD2	TRBJ2-1	-	TRBV3-1/TRBV3-2	TGTGCCAGCAGCCAAGGGGTAGCGGGGTTGAGAAATGAGCAGTTCTTC	CASSQGVAGLRNEQFF
TRBD2	TRBJ2-5	once	TRBV11-2	TGTGCCAGCAGCGGAGGGACTAGCGGGGGGGTGAGGCAAGAGACCCAGTACTTC	CASSGGTSGGVRQETQYF
TRBD1	TRBJ1-6	-	TRBV4-1	TGCGCCAGCAGCCCCGGACAGGGGGCGTATTCACCCCTCCACTTT	CASSPGQGAYSPLHF
-	TRBJ2-5	-	TRBV5-6	TGTGCCAGCAGCTTGGCCTGGGTAGCGCATAACCAAGAGACCCAGTACTTC	CASSLAWVAHNQETQYF
TRBD1	TRBJ1-5	-	TRBV29-1	TGCAGCGTTGGGGGGACAGGGGACCAGCCCCAGCATTTT	CSVGGTGDQPQHF
-	TRBJ1-1	once	TRBV4-1	TGCGCCAGCAGCCAAAGCGGAACTGAAGCTTTCTTT	CASSQSGTEAFF
-	TRBJ1-2	once	TRBV5-1	TGCGCCAGTAAACCAGCGGGGGGGGATTCTCTTGGCTACACCTTC	CASKPAGGDSLGYTF
-	TRBJ1-6	once	TRBV5-4	TGTGCCAGCAGCCCTCAAGGGAGGACACCCCTCCACTTT	CASSPQGRTPLHF